Detailed here is one TCR beta chain. This entry comes from a study of blood T cell repertoires in COVID-19. CDR3 size: 14 residues. Germline CDR1 is SGDLS and CDR2 is YYNGEE. Trimming took 2 bases from V and 4 from J, leaving 12 bases between them. The cohort comprised adults aged about 18 to 100 years residing in approximately 22 US areas. Clinical history as reported by participants underpinned cohort assignment. How the authors handled the data: By means of reference gene primer amplification, nucleated cell counts were estimated. Assay used: immunoSEQ multiplex PCR; TCRdb lists only in-frame clones, some missing. V, J and clone size derive from that table, while D and trimming were established from the DNA sequence. This table has hundreds of thousands of clones, just over 85% appearing once.

This TCR was sampled from a woman in her forties or fifties with acute COVID-19. The sequencing sample was made of PBMCs or T cells enriched from blood (not recorded which). The rearrangement uses TRBV9 and TRBJ1-1; TRBD1 might be the D (6 bases). The CDR3 nucleotides are TGTGCCAGCAGCGTTACAGGGTCTCCCACTGAAGCTTTCTTT. It encodes CASSVTGSPTEAFF.